This T cell receptor (beta chain) was documented in a study of blood T cells in healthy people across ages. Next came a second PCR, run for about 7 to 12 cycles, which used a sample-barcoded 5' primer along with a J-beta primer mix. Each cDNA molecule carried a tag from a template-switch adaptor that contained 12 random nucleotides. TCRdb processed the 5' RACE reads anew with MiXCR; each CDR3 protein has one entry. The table has about 760,000 distinct CDR3 sequences, 20% to 25% seen once; the top ten hold 9.4%. The CDR3 has 16 residues. Per the germline V gene, CDR1 is SEHNR and CDR2 is FQNEAQ (reference sequence). V lost 7 bases, J lost 7 bases, and 15 bases stayed unmatched. They isolated at least 6 million PBMCs from each sample. These sequences were also reported in another study, on T cells of mothers and their children. From that paper: Related and unrelated pairs show TCR recombination output that thymic selection shapes similarly. The data showed no persistent microchimeric T cell clones.

This chain links TRBV7-9 with TRBJ2-1; 8 bases are shared with TRBD1. The sequence derives from a boy between 10 and 17 years old in good health. The material sequenced was blood. The CDR3 sequence: CASNRTGQRIKNEQFF. CDR3 in DNA: TGTGCCAGCAACAGGACAGGGCAAAGAATTAAAAATGAGCAGTTCTTC.